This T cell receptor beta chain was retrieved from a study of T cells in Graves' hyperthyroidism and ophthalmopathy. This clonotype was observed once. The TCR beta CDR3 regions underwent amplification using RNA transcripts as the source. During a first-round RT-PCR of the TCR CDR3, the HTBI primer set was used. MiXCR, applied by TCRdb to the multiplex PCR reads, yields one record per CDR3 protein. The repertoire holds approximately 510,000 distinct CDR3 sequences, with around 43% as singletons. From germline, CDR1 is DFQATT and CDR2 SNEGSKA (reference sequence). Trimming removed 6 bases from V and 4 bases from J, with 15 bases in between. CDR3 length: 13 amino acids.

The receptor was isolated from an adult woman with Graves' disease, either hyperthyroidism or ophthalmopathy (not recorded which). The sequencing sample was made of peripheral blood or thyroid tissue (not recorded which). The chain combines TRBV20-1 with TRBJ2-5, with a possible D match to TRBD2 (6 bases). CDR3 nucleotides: TGCAGTGCCAGCCCTGGAGGGGCAGAGACCCAGTACTTC. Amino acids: CSASPGGAETQYF.